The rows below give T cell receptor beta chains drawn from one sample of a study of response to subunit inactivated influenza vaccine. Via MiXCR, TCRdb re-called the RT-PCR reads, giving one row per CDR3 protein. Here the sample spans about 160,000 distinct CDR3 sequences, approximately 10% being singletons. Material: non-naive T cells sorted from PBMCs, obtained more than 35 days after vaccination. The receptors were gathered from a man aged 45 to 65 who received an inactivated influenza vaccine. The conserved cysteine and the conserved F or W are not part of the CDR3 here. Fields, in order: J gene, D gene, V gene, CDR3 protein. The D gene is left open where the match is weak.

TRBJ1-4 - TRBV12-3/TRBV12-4 ASRTWGVNEKLF
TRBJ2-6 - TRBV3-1 ASSQATGTLSGANVLT
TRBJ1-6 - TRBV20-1 SATRGGSSYNSPLH
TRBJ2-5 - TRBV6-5 ASSYSVGGHGTQY
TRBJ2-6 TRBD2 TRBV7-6 ASSKSGASGANVLT
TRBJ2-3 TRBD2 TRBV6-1 ASRKERGRDTQY
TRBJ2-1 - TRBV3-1 ASSQGQAGGNEQF
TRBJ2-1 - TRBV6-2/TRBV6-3 ASSYSAGSYNEQF
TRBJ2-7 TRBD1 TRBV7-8 ASSLGSRGLYEQY
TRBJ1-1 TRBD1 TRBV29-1 SVGTANTEAF
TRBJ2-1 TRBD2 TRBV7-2 ASSLDGRGHNEQF
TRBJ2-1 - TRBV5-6 ASSKDREGGEQF
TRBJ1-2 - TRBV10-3 AISESTGRVYGYT
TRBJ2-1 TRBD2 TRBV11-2 ASSFERGVVDEQF
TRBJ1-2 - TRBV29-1 SVGMGRSYGYT
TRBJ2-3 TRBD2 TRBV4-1 ASSHLGLAGGRDTQY
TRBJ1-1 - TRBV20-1 SARKSGTSNTEAF
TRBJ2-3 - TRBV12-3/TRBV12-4 ASSSRTETDTQY
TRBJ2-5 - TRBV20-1 SARERTSQETQY
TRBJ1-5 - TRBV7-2 ASSFLLGNQPQH
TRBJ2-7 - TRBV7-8 ASSAGPLYEQY
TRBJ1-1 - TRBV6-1 ASSWGQNTEAF
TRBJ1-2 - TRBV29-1 SVNKQGDYGYT
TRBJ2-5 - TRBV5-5 ASSLGVAATQY
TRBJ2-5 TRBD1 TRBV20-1 SASNRGLRETQY
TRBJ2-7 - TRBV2 ASGKWAVD
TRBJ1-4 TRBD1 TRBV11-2 ASRRPGRGEEKLF
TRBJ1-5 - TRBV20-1 SVGSPSNQPQH
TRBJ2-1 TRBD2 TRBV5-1 ASSSGLAGDEQF
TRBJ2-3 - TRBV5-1 ASSFNGDDTQY
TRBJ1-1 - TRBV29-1 SVEDGGTITEAF
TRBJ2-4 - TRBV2 ASSARVWGAKNIQY
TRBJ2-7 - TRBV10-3 AISDGEGSYEQY
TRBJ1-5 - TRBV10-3 AISETGINQPQH
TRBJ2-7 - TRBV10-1 ASSLQTRGEQY
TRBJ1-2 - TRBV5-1 ASSLERATGGYT
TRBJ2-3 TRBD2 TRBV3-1 ASSYGLAASTDTQY
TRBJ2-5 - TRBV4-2 ASSQASGETQY
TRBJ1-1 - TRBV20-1 SARVTGSAEAF
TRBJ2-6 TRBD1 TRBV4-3 ASSPQQGATGANVLT
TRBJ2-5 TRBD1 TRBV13 ASSLQGAIGTQY
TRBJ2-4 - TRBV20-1 SAPPASGAKNIQY
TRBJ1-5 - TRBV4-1 ASSYLYQGTQPQH